This T cell receptor beta chain was captured by sequencing in a study of T cell repertoires in cytomegalovirus infection. TCRdb re-derived calls from the reads in MiXCR, one entry per CDR3 protein. The sample holds roughly 200,000 distinct CDR3 sequences; approximately 9.7% are singletons and the top ten take 4.6%. This clonotype was counted at least ten times. Trimming shortened V by 6 bases and J by 6 bases, and 18 bases separated the two germline ends. This CDR3 region has 14 residues. Germline assignment: CDR1 SSHAT and CDR2 FNYEAQ (reference sequence). The sequence came from a human donor in good health (CMV status not recorded). Some clones in this sample may be carry-over from other donors' samples. The chain employs TRBV7-7 and TRBJ2-7; D may be TRBD1 or TRBD2 (5 bases each). Source material: PBMCs. The CDR3 DNA reads as TGTGCCAGCAGTCGGACCGGGACGGCTTCCGAGCAGTACTTC. Translated, it gives CASSRTGTASEQYF.